This entry lists 23 T cell receptor beta chains sequenced from one sample in a study of breast tumors, draining lymph nodes, adjacent tissues. The lymph nodes were axillary draining lymph nodes from breast cancer patients. TCRdb used MiXCR to reprocess the multiplex PCR reads, holding one entry per CDR3 protein. The sample has about 180,000 distinct CDR3 sequences; 30% to 35% are singletons. Sequenced sample: axillary lymph node tissue. All receptors come from a female donor with breast cancer. Some clones in this sample may be carry-over from other donors' samples.

Ten or more counts support this clonotype. This chain uses TRBV9 with TRBJ2-2; no definite D call. CDR1 is SGDLS, CDR2 YYNGEE, per germline. The CDR3 length is 12 residues. With 3 bases removed from V and 7 bases from J, the gap between germline ends came to 7 bases. The CDR3 reads CASSGLSGELFF. CDR3 bases: TGTGCCAGCAGCGGATTGAGCGGGGAGCTGTTTTTT.

In this sample, this clonotype turned up many times. The CDR3 loop reads CASSWGRAGLAYYEQYF. CDR3 sequence (DNA): TGTGCCAGCAGCTGGGGTCGTGCGGGACTAGCTTACTACGAGCAGTACTTC. V is TRBV11-3 and J is TRBJ2-7, with 9 bases identical to TRBD2. The CDR3 spans 17 residues. V trimming: 4 bases; J trimming: 3 bases; junction bases outside the gene matches: 13. Germline V CDR1 and CDR2: SGHNT, YENEEA.

This clonotype was observed a few times. The rearrangement links TRBV7-6 to TRBJ2-3, with 9 bases aligning to TRBD2. Trimming cost V 1 base and J 11 bases; bases outside gene matches: 13. The CDR3 contains 16 residues. CDR1 is SGHVS, CDR2 FNYEAQ, per germline. The CDR3 region is CASSLGEAGGGNEQYF. Here the CDR3 DNA reads TGTGCCAGCAGCTTAGGGGAAGCGGGAGGCGGGAATGAGCAGTATTTT.

This clonotype has ten or more counts. The chain couples TRBV11-2 to TRBJ2-7, with D perhaps TRBD2 (6 bases). This CDR3 has 14 amino acids. Trimming took off 6 bases at V and 1 base at J, with 13 bases between the two ends. Germline assignment: CDR1 SGHAT and CDR2 FQNNGV. In DNA form, the CDR3 reads TGTGCCAGCAGATCAATAGCGGATTCCTACGAGCAGTACTTC. It is translated as CASRSIADSYEQYF.

This clonotype has at least ten counts. This chain links TRBV6-6 with TRBJ2-2, with 10 nucleotides matching TRBD2. CDR3 size: 17 residues. V dropped 2 bases and J dropped 2; count of bases not matched to a gene: 5. Per germline, CDR1 MNHNY and CDR2 SVGAGI (reference sequence). CDR3 in amino acids: CASSYQVAGGNTGELFF. DNA of the CDR3: TGTGCCAGCAGTTACCAAGTAGCGGGGGGAAACACCGGGGAGCTGTTTTTT.

This clonotype came up many times. This chain connects TRBV30 to TRBJ2-1; 7 bases are a match to TRBD2. Trimming cost V 4 bases and J 4 bases; bases outside gene matches: 4. The CDR3 loop spans 13 amino acids. Germline V lookup: CDR1 GTSNPN, CDR2 SVGIG (reference sequence). CDR3 residues: CAWTSGDYNEQFF. The CDR3 DNA follows: TGTGCCTGGACTAGCGGAGATTACAATGAGCAGTTCTTC.

A note on this clonotype: The CDR3 does not end in the conserved phenylalanine or tryptophan, so this is likely a read error. The genes are TRBV7-7 and TRBJ2-7, with D possibly TRBD2 on 5 matching bases. The CDR3 runs to 16 residues. Germline V lookup: CDR1 SSHAT, CDR2 FNYEAQ (reference sequence). The CDR3 reads CASSSYEGAARYEQYL. The CDR3 DNA sequence: TGTGCTAGCAGCTCGTATGAAGGAGCGGCGCGCTACGAGCAGTACCTC.

A word on this clonotype: The conserved phenylalanine or tryptophan normally closing the CDR3 is absent here, so this likely arose from a read error. The J gene is TRBJ2-1, the V gene TRBV19, with 10 bases fitting TRBD2. The CDR3 covers 16 residues. With 5 bases clipped from V and 5 bases from J, the junction kept 9 bases outside the gene matches. The germline V gene encodes CDR1 LNHDA and CDR2 SQIVND (reference sequence). The CDR3 spells CASSVVAGGTHNEQFS. The DNA for the CDR3 is TGTGCCAGTAGTGTGGTAGCGGGGGGAACCCACAATGAGCAGTTCTCC.

The gene calls are TRBV7-6 and TRBJ1-4; 8 bases are a match to TRBD1. Trimming cost V 6 bases and J 8 bases; bases outside gene matches: 17. CDR3 length equals 17 residues. Germline V gene data show CDR1 as SGHVS and CDR2 as FNYEAQ. CDR3 sequence: CASRQQGVVAGGEKLFF. In DNA, the CDR3 is TGTGCCAGCAGACAACAGGGGGTAGTGGCAGGGGGGGAAAAACTGTTTTTT.

The table lists this clonotype with many counts. J is TRBJ1-2 and V is TRBV2, with 8 bases matching TRBD1. J gave up 8 bases and V 3 bases, and 14 bases lay outside the gene matches. This CDR3 has 16 residues. Germline V lookup: CDR1 SNHLY, CDR2 FYNNEI. The CDR3 DNA follows: TGTGCCAGCAGTGACCCACCGGAGACAGGGGTGAAAGGCTACACCTTC. Translating it yields CASSDPPETGVKGYTF.

On this clonotype: This may be a read error: a much more frequent sequence differs by one nucleotide. The chain links TRBV6-1 to TRBJ1-4, with D hard to call. This CDR3 comprises 14 residues. Germline CDR1 is MNHNS and CDR2 is SASEGT. Trimming left V 8 bases short and J 5 bases short, with 15 bases between. The CDR3, as DNA: TGTGCCAGCCTTGGACCGATAGGCAATGAAAAACTGTTTTTT. It encodes CASLGPIGNEKLFF.

With regard to this clonotype: This may come from a read error, since a much larger clone is one base off. J is TRBJ2-1 and V is TRBV12-3 or TRBV12-4; 10 nucleotides align to TRBD2. There are 15 residues in the CDR3. Written as DNA, the CDR3 is TGTGCTAGTGGTAGTCCAGCGGGAGGGTACAATGACCAGTTCTTC. Its translation is CASGSPAGGYNDQFF.

This clonotype appeared many times. The V and J genes are TRBV6-5 and TRBJ1-2; possibly TRBD1 for D (6 bases). This CDR3 has 14 amino acids. Germline CDR1 is MNHEY and CDR2 is SVGAGI. Trimming cost V 5 bases and J 7 bases, with 17 bases left between them. The CDR3 sequence: CASSGGLVGSGYTF. CDR3 sequence (DNA): TGTGCCAGCAGTGGGGGGCTCGTAGGGAGTGGCTACACCTTC.

This clonotype was picked up one time. A much larger clone sits a single nucleotide away, making a read error possible. J is TRBJ2-7 and V is TRBV13, with D maybe TRBD1 (5 bases). Germline loops: CDR1 PRHDT, CDR2 FYEKMQ (reference sequence). The ends were cut back, 8 bases at V and 3 bases at J, with 17 bases in the middle. There are 14 residues in the CDR3. The CDR3, as DNA: TGTGCCAGCGGGTCCCAGGGTAGAGGCTACGAGCAGTACTTC. It encodes CASGSQGRGYEQYF.

V and J are TRBV12-3 or TRBV12-4 and TRBJ2-4; 8 bases line up with TRBD1. The CDR3 covers 16 residues. J gave up 9 bases and V 3 bases, and 13 bases lay outside the gene matches. CDR3 region: CASSFGGQGAVGIQYF. CDR3 bases: TGTGCCAGCAGTTTCGGGGGCCAGGGGGCGGTCGGCATTCAGTACTTC.

V is TRBV27 and J is TRBJ1-5; tentatively, D is TRBD1 (5 bases). V shed 2 bases and J shed 3 bases, with 8 bases lying between them. This CDR3 contains 14 residues. The germline V gene has CDR1 MNHEY and CDR2 SMNVEV (reference sequence). The CDR3 bases are TGTGCCAGCAGTTTAACAGGAATCAATCAGCCCCAGCATTTT. It specifies CASSLTGINQPQHF.

This clonotype was seen repeatedly, ten times or more. The chain couples TRBV27 to TRBJ2-1, with 7 bases matching TRBD2. Per the germline V gene, CDR1 is MNHEY and CDR2 is SMNVEV (reference sequence). The CDR3 length is 17 residues. After removal of 8 bases from V and 7 bases from J, the junction contained 20 bases not matched to a gene. DNA of the CDR3: TGTGCCAGCCTATTGAAAACCGGGACTAAGAGGAGGAATGAGCAGTTCTTC. Amino acid sequence: CASLLKTGTKRRNEQFF.

The chain uses TRBV3-1 and TRBJ1-3; D uncertain. Germline lookup yields CDR1 LGHDT and CDR2 YNNKEL (reference sequence). Trimming removed 2 bases from V and 8 bases from J, with 7 bases in between. This CDR3 spans 12 amino acids. Here the CDR3 reads CASSQRLDTIYF. In nucleotides, the CDR3 is TGTGCCAGCAGCCAAAGGCTGGACACCATATATTTT.

The chain uses TRBV20-1 and TRBJ2-6; D remains ambiguous. This CDR3 has 18 amino acids. Germline V lookup: CDR1 DFQATT, CDR2 SNEGSKA (reference sequence). V was pared by 7 bases and J by 1 base, with 23 bases between. The CDR3, as DNA: TGCAGTGGGAAGAGATTAGGCCAGTCCAGGTCTGGGGCCAACGTCCTGACTTTC. Translation gives CSGKRLGQSRSGANVLTF.

This clonotype was counted at least ten times. The chain is built from TRBV14 and TRBJ1-2, with D perhaps TRBD1 (5 bases). The CDR3 extends over 13 amino acids. V was clipped by 1 base and J by 8 bases, with 11 bases between them. Germline-derived CDR1 and CDR2 are SGHDN and FVKESK. The DNA of the CDR3 is TGTGCCAGCAGCCAAGCGGGGTCAGGGGGCTACACCTTC. Protein sequence: CASSQAGSGGYTF.

On this clonotype itself: Germline is not matched at one junction end, which may reflect a read error. This rearrangement joins TRBV7-9 to TRBJ1-6; D gene uncertain. CDR3 length: 15 amino acids. Germline loops: CDR1 SEHNR, CDR2 FQNEAQ (reference sequence). DNA of the CDR3: TGTACCAGCAGCTTAATGGGTCCTGCGAACTCACCCCTCCACTTT. Translation gives CTSSLMGPANSPLHF.

In its sample, this clonotype was seen many times. This rearrangement joins TRBV7-2 to TRBJ2-7; possibly TRBD1 or TRBD2 for D (5 bases each). This CDR3 contains 13 residues. V was clipped by 5 bases and J by 3 bases, with 11 bases between them. Germline V gene data show CDR1 as SGHTA and CDR2 as FQGNSA. The CDR3 coding sequence is TGTGCCAGCAGCCATGGGGGTCGCTACGAGCAGTACTTC. It encodes CASSHGGRYEQYF.

This sequence joins TRBV12-3 or TRBV12-4 and TRBJ2-3; D is possibly TRBD2 (5 bases). This CDR3 is 12 amino acids long. V was cut by 7 bases and J by 5 bases, with 10 bases left in between. CDR3 bases: TGTGCCAGCACCCTCGGGGAAGATACGCAGTATTTT. It specifies CASTLGEDTQYF.